This TCR beta chain was identified in a study of neurological immune-mediated disorders. Regarding the study as a whole: Healthy controls had more TCR clonal expansion than multiple sclerosis, which showed the least, whereas HTLV-1-associated myelopathy showed the most.

The cDNA was generated through 5'RACE incorporating 10-nucleotide random UMIs. TCRdb re-called the 5' RACE reads through MiXCR, storing one row per CDR3 protein. The repertoire holds tens of thousands of distinct CDR3 sequences, with about a tenth as singletons. The CDR3 length is 14 residues. With V trimmed by 8 bases and J by 8 bases, 11 bases remained unmatched. This clonotype was seen many times. No antigen is known for it. Unsorted libraries used 2 million PBMCs kept at -80 degrees C. The chain couples TRBV12-3 or TRBV12-4 to TRBJ2-1; the match to TRBD2 covers 8 bases. Input material: PBMCs. This sequence originates from a woman between 35 and 50 years old with HTLV-1-associated myelopathy (HAM/TSP). The CDR3 reads CASCPGLASDEQFF. The CDR3 DNA follows: TGTGCCAGCTGCCCCGGACTAGCATCGGATGAGCAGTTCTTC.